This is a list of T cell receptor beta chains from one sample in a study of spatial heterogeneity in lung cancer. Using its own MiXCR run on the 5' RACE reads, TCRdb lists one record per CDR3 protein. The data contain about 16,000 distinct CDR3 sequences, roughly 6.3% of them singletons. The material sequenced was PBMCs, taken at follow-up. The receptors were gathered from a male donor with early-stage non-small cell lung cancer. Each CDR3 is given with its conserved first and last residue. Fields, in order: J gene, V gene, clone size, D gene, CDR3 protein, CDR3 DNA. The D gene is left open where the match is weak. The size of a clone is reported for some rows only, either as once, few or many, or as a class for expanded clones.

>TRBJ1-1|TRBV12-3/TRBV12-4|many|TRBD1
CASSSGTGEAFF
TGTGCCAGCAGTTCCGGGACAGGTGAAGCTTTCTTT
>TRBJ2-1|TRBV2|many|TRBD2
CASKLRTSGLYNEQFF
TGTGCCAGCAAGCTAAGGACTAGCGGGCTCTACAATGAGCAGTTCTTC
>TRBJ1-3|TRBV7-9|many|NA
CASSSAGLRNTIYF
TGTGCCAGCAGCTCCGCGGGGTTAAGAAACACCATATATTTT
>TRBJ2-2|TRBV24-1|NA|TRBD1
CATGGQSNTGELFF
TGTGCCACCGGGGGACAGAGCAACACCGGGGAGCTGTTTTTT
>TRBJ2-3|TRBV28|many|NA
CASSQGRWGLRTDTQYF
TGTGCCAGCAGTCAAGGACGGTGGGGACTGAGGACAGATACGCAGTATTTT
>TRBJ2-2|TRBV7-9|many|TRBD2
CASSPWASGSGELFF
TGTGCCAGCAGCCCCTGGGCTAGCGGATCCGGGGAGCTGTTTTTT
>TRBJ1-5|TRBV5-1|many|NA
CASSLMGHTNQPQHF
TGCGCCAGCAGCTTGATGGGACATACGAATCAGCCCCAGCATTTT
>TRBJ2-6|TRBV9|many|NA
CASSGLETGSGANVLTF
TGTGCCAGCAGCGGACTCGAAACGGGCTCTGGGGCCAACGTCCTGACTTTC
>TRBJ1-4|TRBV5-5|NA|NA
CASSPDSNEKLFF
TGTGCCAGCAGCCCCGACAGTAATGAAAAACTGTTTTTT
>TRBJ1-4|TRBV5-1|many|TRBD1
CASSLALGQSNEKLFF
TGCGCCAGCAGCTTGGCCCTGGGACAGAGTAATGAAAAACTGTTTTTT
>TRBJ2-3|TRBV18|many|NA
CASSLGATDTQYF
TGTGCCAGCTCACTTGGAGCCACAGATACGCAGTATTTT
>TRBJ1-2|TRBV12-3/TRBV12-4|many|NA
CASSPGLAKAGYTF
TGTGCCAGCAGTCCGGGACTCGCAAAGGCTGGCTACACCTTC
>TRBJ2-3|TRBV29-1|many|NA
CSTDGGLRGDTQYF
TGCAGCACGGATGGGGGGCTGAGGGGAGATACGCAGTATTTT
>TRBJ2-1|TRBV5-1|many|TRBD2
CASSLRSGRSNEQFF
TGCGCCAGCAGCTTGCGTAGCGGGAGGTCCAATGAGCAGTTCTTC
>TRBJ2-7|TRBV11-2|many|NA
CASSSSGGPYEQYF
TGTGCCAGCAGCTCGTCCGGGGGCCCCTACGAGCAGTACTTC
>TRBJ2-7|TRBV15|many|NA
CATSRAAGRREQYF
TGTGCCACCAGCAGAGCGGCAGGTCGGAGGGAGCAGTACTTC
>TRBJ2-5|TRBV5-1|NA|NA
CASSRDFTETQYF
TGCGCCAGCAGCAGGGACTTCACAGAGACCCAGTACTTC
>TRBJ2-2|TRBV19|NA|NA
CASSPRTPANTGELFF
TGTGCCAGTAGTCCCCGGACTCCCGCGAACACCGGGGAGCTGTTTTTT
>TRBJ1-5|TRBV28|many|NA
CASRSLGGRLNQPQHF
TGTGCCAGCAGGTCTTTGGGAGGAAGATTAAATCAGCCCCAGCATTTT
>TRBJ1-2|TRBV20-1|few|NA
CSASPGRKNYGYTF
TGCAGTGCTAGCCCGGGACGGAAGAACTATGGCTACACCTTC
>TRBJ2-7|TRBV7-8|many|NA
CASGKPVQYF
TGTGCCAGCGGGAAGCCCGTGCAGTACTTC
>TRBJ2-5|TRBV5-4|many|TRBD2
CASSLGTSGRPQETQYF
TGTGCCAGCAGCTTGGGGACTAGCGGGAGGCCCCAAGAGACCCAGTACTTC
>TRBJ2-4|TRBV7-6|many|TRBD2
CASSSGLAGSGGKNIQYF
TGTGCCAGCAGCTCGGGACTAGCGGGGTCTGGGGGCAAAAACATTCAGTACTTC
>TRBJ1-5|TRBV20-1|many|TRBD1
CSADREAQHF
TGCAGTGCTGACAGGGAGGCCCAGCATTTT
>TRBJ2-7|TRBV28|NA|TRBD1
CASSRGQSYDHEQYF
TGTGCCAGCAGCAGGGGACAGTCATACGACCACGAGCAGTACTTC